The entry that follows covers one T cell receptor beta chain sequence. The antigen is undetermined. The ends lost 1 base at V and 6 bases at J; junction bases unmatched: 6. The CDR3 extends over 16 amino acids. Germline CDR1 reads SGHAT; CDR2 reads FQNNGV. This sample is part of a study of glioma-infiltrating T cells after dendritic cell vaccination. Study as a whole: Treatment, given 2003 to 2012, was autologous tumor lysate-pulsed dendritic cell vaccination. Findings of the study overall: Survival was not directly related to TCR clonality in these patients.

The primer mix had 60 V beta and 13 J beta primers. Here immunoSEQ multiplex PCR was the method, and the copy in TCRdb shows in-frame clones only, minus some. The sample contains roughly 100,000 clones, roughly 81% of which appear only once. Isocitrate dehydrogenase mutation was absent in all glioblastoma patients. The specimen was blood, collected before dendritic cell vaccination. This receptor was obtained from a human donor with glioblastoma. The chain uses TRBV11-2 and TRBJ2-1; 10 bases are shared with TRBD1. The CDR3 region has the DNA TGTGCCAGCAGCTTAGGTTGGGACAGGGGTGGCAATGAGCAGTTCTTC. Its translation: CASSLGWDRGGNEQFF.